This T cell receptor beta chain was sequenced in a study of cytomegalovirus exposure and HLA in healthy donors. Study results and limitations: Within an earlier analysis, most TCR beta V segments proved productive either about 87% or about 30% of the time. The study carried out a later analysis of TCR beta sequences. It associated roughly 17,000 of them with specific HLA alleles at a false discovery rate of 0.05. Several of the most significant clusters were apparently associated with common viral pathogens in a later analysis. Indistinguishable V segments, including TRBV6-2 and TRBV6-3, were excluded.

In regard to this clone: Its antigen is unknown. A far larger clone is one base from this, pointing to a likely read error.

CDR3 length: 13 residues. Trimming left V 5 bases short and J 5 bases short, with 10 bases between. CDR1 and CDR2 (germline): MNHEY, SMNVEV (reference sequence). Primers for the PCR totalled 60 Vbeta and 13 Jbeta. The data were produced by immunoSEQ multiplex PCR, yet TCRdb's version contains in-frame clones alone and is incomplete. This sample carries approximately 100,000 clones, about 77% of them seen once, and the ten largest clones take around 4.8%. This clonotype originated in a woman under 30 in good health and CMV-seropositive. J is TRBJ1-5 and V is TRBV27; a weak D match, TRBD1 (5 bases). Sequencing used PBMCs. CDR3 nucleotide sequence: TGTGCCAGCAGTGTATGGGGGGATCAGCCCCAGCATTTT. Translating it yields CASSVWGDQPQHF.